This entry lists 16 T cell receptor beta chains sequenced from one sample in a study of T cell responses to AZD1222 COVID-19 vaccine. Method: immunoSEQ multiplex PCR; TCRdb's copy keeps in-frame clones and lacks some. This sample carries some 150,000 clones, about 92% of them seen once, and the ten largest clones take roughly 3.5%. The sequences come from peripheral blood, collected 28 days after the second AZD1222 dose. These receptors all come from an adult who received the AZD1222 COVID-19 vaccine.

Note on this clone: The germline gene is not matched at one end of the junction; a read error may be the cause. The chain employs TRBV6-5 and TRBJ2-1; D is possibly TRBD1 or TRBD2 (6 bases each). Germline CDR1 and CDR2: MNHEY and SVGAGI. CDR3 length: 16 residues. The CDR3 here is CASSHSGAGSYNEQFF. For the CDR3, the DNA is TGTGCCAGCAGTCACTCAGGGGCGGGATCATACAATGAGCAGTTCTTC.

DNA of the CDR3: TGCGCCAGCAGCTTGGGGGCCGCCTATGGCTACACCTTC. Translation: CASSLGAAYGYTF. The chain couples TRBV5-1 to TRBJ1-2; unclear D gene. V lost 0 bases, J lost 4 bases, and 7 bases lay in between. The germline CDR1 and CDR2 sequences are SGHRS and YFSETQ. The CDR3 is 13 residues long.

This sequence joins TRBV19 and TRBJ1-2; 8 bases match TRBD1. The CDR3 is 13 amino acids. Trimming at V came to 6 bases and at J to 4 bases, leaving 4 bases not matched to a gene. Germline values: CDR1 LNHDA, CDR2 SQIVND (reference sequence). CDR3 protein: CASRSQGGYGYTF. The CDR3 DNA reads TGTGCCAGTAGATCACAGGGGGGCTATGGCTACACCTTC.

This chain uses TRBV4-3 with TRBJ1-6; D not certain. The CDR3 totals 13 residues. Germline lookup yields CDR1 LGHNA and CDR2 YSLEER. V lost 3 bases and J 8 bases, leaving 8 bases between the germline ends. CDR3 nucleotide sequence: TGCGCCAGCAGCCAGGCCTACGATTCACCCCTCCACTTT. Translation gives CASSQAYDSPLHF.

The gene calls are TRBV6-5 and TRBJ2-2, with D hard to call. Trimming removed 8 bases from V and 2 bases from J, with 15 bases in between. This CDR3 is 15 amino acids long. The germline CDR1 and CDR2 sequences are MNHEY and SVGAGI. CDR3 residues: CASGRQAPNTGELFF. The DNA of the CDR3 is TGTGCCAGCGGAAGACAAGCCCCTAACACCGGGGAGCTGTTTTTT.

DNA of the CDR3: TGTGCCAGTAGTATCCCGGGATCCTACAATGAGCAGTTCTTC. Its translation: CASSIPGSYNEQFF. The V call is TRBV19, the J call TRBJ2-1, with a possible D match to TRBD2 (5 bases). CDR3 size: 14 residues. CDR1 and CDR2 from the germline V gene are LNHDA and SQIVND (reference sequence). V gave up 3 bases and J gave up 1 base, with 7 bases separating them.

The chain has TRBV13 and TRBJ2-1; D is ambiguous. The CDR3 sequence is 13 residues long. The V gene lost 0 bases and the J gene lost 10 bases, with 10 bases spanning the gap. Germline CDR1 is PRHDT and CDR2 is FYEKMQ (reference sequence). CDR3 loop: CASSLGTGGEQFF. CDR3 bases: TGTGCCAGCAGCTTAGGGACCGGCGGAGAGCAGTTCTTC.

This chain uses TRBV9 with TRBJ2-1, with a tentative D call TRBD1 (6 bases). The CDR3 contains 15 residues. Germline V gene sequence: CDR1 SGDLS, CDR2 YYNGEE. Trimming stripped 3 bases from V and 3 bases from J, with 13 bases between. This CDR3 reads CASSDNRDIYNEQFF. The CDR3 region has the DNA TGTGCCAGCAGCGACAACCGGGACATCTACAATGAGCAGTTCTTC.

The rearrangement joins TRBV9 to TRBJ2-3; 7 bases line up with TRBD2. There are 15 residues in the CDR3. V shed 0 bases, J shed 3 bases, and the junction held 4 bases outside the gene matches. Germline CDR1 reads SGDLS; CDR2 reads YYNGEE. CDR3 nucleotides: TGTGCCAGCAGCGTAGGACTAGCTGGTACAGATACGCAGTATTTT. It specifies CASSVGLAGTDTQYF. Drawing the rest from reference TRBV9 and TRBJ2-3, the complete variable domain is DSGVTQTPKHLITATGQRVTLRCSPRSGDLSVYWYQQSLDQGLQFLIQYYNGEERAKGNILERFSAQQFPDLHSELNLSSLELGDSALYFCASSVGLAGTDTQYFGPGTRLTVL.

This chain links TRBV30 with TRBJ2-1; no definite D call. Deletions cut 1 base from V and 7 bases from J, with 11 bases between. Germline loops: CDR1 GTSNPN, CDR2 SVGIG (reference sequence). The CDR3 is 13 residues long. The CDR3 DNA is TGTGCCTGGAGTGCCCGATCTAGGAATGAGCAGTTCTTC. Protein: CAWSARSRNEQFF.

The rearrangement links TRBV5-6 to TRBJ2-7; 8 bases align to TRBD2. Germline CDR1 reads SGHDT; CDR2 reads YYEEEE. V shed 2 bases, J shed 2 bases, and the junction held 9 bases outside the gene matches. The CDR3 runs 16 residues. The DNA for the CDR3 is TGTGCCAGCAGCTTCCAGCTGGGACTAGGGACCTACGAGCAGTACTTC. Translated: CASSFQLGLGTYEQYF.

The chain has TRBV6-2 or TRBV6-3 and TRBJ1-1; D possibly corresponds to TRBD1 (5 bases). Trimming left V 3 bases short and J 0 bases short, with 8 bases between. CDR1 and CDR2 (germline): MNHEY, SVGEGT. The CDR3 sequence is 14 residues long. The CDR3 DNA follows: TGTGCCAGCAGTTATGGGGGTATGAACACTGAAGCTTTCTTT. The encoded protein is CASSYGGMNTEAFF.

The V and J genes are TRBV18 and TRBJ2-2; no clear D. The CDR3 sequence is 15 residues long. V gave up 2 bases and J gave up 0 bases, with 7 bases separating them. Germline V gene sequence: CDR1 KGHSH, CDR2 LQKENI. CDR3 bases: TGTGCCAGCTCACCAATTGATCCGAACACCGGGGAGCTGTTTTTT. It is translated as CASSPIDPNTGELFF. Drawing the rest from reference TRBV18 and TRBJ2-2, the complete variable domain is NAGVMQNPRHLVRRRGQEARLRCSPMKGHSHVYWYRQLPEEGLKFMVYLQKENIIDESGMPKERFSAEFPKEGPSILRIQQVVRGDSAAYFCASSPIDPNTGELFFGEGSRLTVL.

The chain carries TRBV7-3 and TRBJ2-6; TRBD2 matches at 12 bases. V gave up 7 bases and J gave up 2 bases; unmatched junction bases: 3. Germline CDR1 is SGHTA and CDR2 is FQGTGA. CDR3 size: 16 residues. In DNA form, the CDR3 reads TGTGCCAGCAAACGACTAGCGGGAGCTGGGGCCAACGTCCTGACTTTC. Encoded protein: CASKRLAGAGANVLTF.

The J gene is TRBJ1-3, the V gene TRBV7-9; D gene ambiguous. V was cut by 5 bases and J by 0 bases, with 14 bases left in between. This CDR3 is built from 16 residues. Germline V gene data show CDR1 as SEHNR and CDR2 as FQNEAQ (reference sequence). This chain's CDR3 is CASSPRDRSSGNTIYF. The DNA for the CDR3 is TGTGCCAGCAGCCCTCGCGACCGGAGCTCTGGAAACACCATATATTTT.

The chain links TRBV6-5 to TRBJ1-2; 7 bases are shared with TRBD1. The ends lost 6 bases at V and 5 bases at J; junction bases unmatched: 6. Per germline, CDR1 MNHEY and CDR2 SVGAGI. The CDR3 spans 13 residues. This chain's CDR3 is CASSFTGDYGYTF. CDR3 sequence (DNA): TGTGCCAGCAGCTTCACAGGGGATTATGGCTACACCTTC.